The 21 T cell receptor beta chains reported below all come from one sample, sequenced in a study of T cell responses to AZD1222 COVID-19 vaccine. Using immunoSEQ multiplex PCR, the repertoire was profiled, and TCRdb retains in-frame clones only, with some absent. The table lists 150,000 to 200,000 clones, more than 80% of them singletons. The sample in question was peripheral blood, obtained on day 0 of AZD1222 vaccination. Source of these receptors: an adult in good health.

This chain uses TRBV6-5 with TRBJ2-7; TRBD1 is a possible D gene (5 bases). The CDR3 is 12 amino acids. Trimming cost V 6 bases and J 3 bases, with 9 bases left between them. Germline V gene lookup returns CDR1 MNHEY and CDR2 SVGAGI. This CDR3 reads CASRDRYYEQYF. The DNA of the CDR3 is TGTGCCAGCAGAGACAGATACTACGAGCAGTACTTC.

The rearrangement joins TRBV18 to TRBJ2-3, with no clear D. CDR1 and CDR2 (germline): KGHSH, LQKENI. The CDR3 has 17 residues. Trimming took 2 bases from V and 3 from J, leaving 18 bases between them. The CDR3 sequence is CASSPTLSRQRTDTQYF. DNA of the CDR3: TGTGCCAGCTCACCAACCCTGTCTAGGCAGAGGACAGATACGCAGTATTTT. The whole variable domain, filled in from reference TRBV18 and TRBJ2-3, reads NAGVMQNPRHLVRRRGQEARLRCSPMKGHSHVYWYRQLPEEGLKFMVYLQKENIIDESGMPKERFSAEFPKEGPSILRIQQVVRGDSAAYFCASSPTLSRQRTDTQYFGPGTRLTVL.

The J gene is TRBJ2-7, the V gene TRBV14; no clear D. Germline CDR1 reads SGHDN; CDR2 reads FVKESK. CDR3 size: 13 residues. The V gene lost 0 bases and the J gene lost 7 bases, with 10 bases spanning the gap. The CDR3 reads CASSQDLVGEQYF. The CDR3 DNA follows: TGTGCCAGCAGCCAAGATTTAGTGGGAGAGCAGTACTTC.

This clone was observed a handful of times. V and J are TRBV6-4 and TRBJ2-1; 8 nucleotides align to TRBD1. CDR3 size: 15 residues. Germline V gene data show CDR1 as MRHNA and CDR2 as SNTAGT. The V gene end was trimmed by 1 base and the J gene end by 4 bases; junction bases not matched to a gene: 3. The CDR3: CASSDLGQDYNEQFF. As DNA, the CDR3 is TGTGCCAGCAGTGACTTGGGACAGGATTACAATGAGCAGTTCTTC.

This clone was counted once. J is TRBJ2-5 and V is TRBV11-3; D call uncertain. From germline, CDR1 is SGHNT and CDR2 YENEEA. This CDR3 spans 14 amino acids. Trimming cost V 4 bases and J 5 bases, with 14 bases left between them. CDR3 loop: CASSSGNGMETQYF. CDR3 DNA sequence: TGTGCCAGCAGCTCGGGTAATGGAATGGAGACCCAGTACTTC.

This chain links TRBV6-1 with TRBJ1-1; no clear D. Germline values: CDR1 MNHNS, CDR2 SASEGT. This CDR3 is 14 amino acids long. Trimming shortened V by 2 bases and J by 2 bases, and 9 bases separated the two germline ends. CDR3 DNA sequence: TGTGCCAGCAGTGAAAGGACCCTTAACACTGAAGCTTTCTTT. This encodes CASSERTLNTEAFF.

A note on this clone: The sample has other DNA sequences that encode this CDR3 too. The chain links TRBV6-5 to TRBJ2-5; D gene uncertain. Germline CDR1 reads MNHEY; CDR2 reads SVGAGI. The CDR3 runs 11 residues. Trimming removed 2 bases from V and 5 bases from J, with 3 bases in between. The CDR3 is CASSYRETQYF. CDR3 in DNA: TGTGCCAGCAGTTACAGGGAGACCCAGTACTTC.

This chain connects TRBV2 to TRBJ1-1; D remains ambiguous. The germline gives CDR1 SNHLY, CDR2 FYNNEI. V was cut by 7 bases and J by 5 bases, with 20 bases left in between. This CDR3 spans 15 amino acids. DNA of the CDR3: TGTGCCAGCACCCGACGGGCCGCAGGTGGGACTGAAGCTTTCTTT. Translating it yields CASTRRAAGGTEAFF.

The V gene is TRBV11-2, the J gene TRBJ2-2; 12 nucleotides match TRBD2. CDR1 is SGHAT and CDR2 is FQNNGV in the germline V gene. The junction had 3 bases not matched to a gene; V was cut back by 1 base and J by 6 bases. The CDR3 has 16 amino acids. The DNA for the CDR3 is TGTGCCAGCAGCTTAGTTCTAGCGGGAGGGGCCGGGGAGCTGTTTTTT. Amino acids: CASSLVLAGGAGELFF.

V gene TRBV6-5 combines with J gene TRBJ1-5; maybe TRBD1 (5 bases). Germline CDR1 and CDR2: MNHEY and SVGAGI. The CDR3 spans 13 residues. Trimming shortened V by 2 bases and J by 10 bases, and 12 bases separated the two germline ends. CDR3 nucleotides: TGTGCCAGCAGTTACGGGGGGAGTGCACCCCAGCATTTT. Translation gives CASSYGGSAPQHF.

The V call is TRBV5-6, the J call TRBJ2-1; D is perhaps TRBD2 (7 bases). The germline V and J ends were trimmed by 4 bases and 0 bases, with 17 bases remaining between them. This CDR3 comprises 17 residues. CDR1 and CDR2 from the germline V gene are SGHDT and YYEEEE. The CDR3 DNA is TGTGCCAGCAGCCCCCACGGGGGGCGGAGCTCCTACAATGAGCAGTTCTTC. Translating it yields CASSPHGGRSSYNEQFF.

CDR3 protein: CASSLLQGAVQETQYF. The CDR3 DNA follows: TGCGCCAGCAGCTTGTTACAGGGGGCGGTACAAGAGACCCAGTACTTC. The gene calls are TRBV5-1 and TRBJ2-5; 9 bases are shared with TRBD1. CDR1 and CDR2 from the germline V gene are SGHRS and YFSETQ. The CDR3 loop spans 16 amino acids. V dropped 1 base and J dropped 2; count of bases not matched to a gene: 6.

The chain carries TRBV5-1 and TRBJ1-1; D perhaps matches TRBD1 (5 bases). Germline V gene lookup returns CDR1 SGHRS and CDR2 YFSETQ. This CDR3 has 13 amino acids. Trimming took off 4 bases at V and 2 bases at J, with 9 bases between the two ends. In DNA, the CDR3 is TGCGCCAGCAGCGATCAGGGTAACACTGAAGCTTTCTTT. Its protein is CASSDQGNTEAFF. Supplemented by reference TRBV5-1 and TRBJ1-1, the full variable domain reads KAGVTQTPRYLIKTRGQQVTLSCSPISGHRSVSWYQQTPGQGLQFLFEYFSETQRNKGNFPGRFSGRQFSNSRSEMNVSTLELGDSALYLCASSDQGNTEAFFGQGTRLTVV.

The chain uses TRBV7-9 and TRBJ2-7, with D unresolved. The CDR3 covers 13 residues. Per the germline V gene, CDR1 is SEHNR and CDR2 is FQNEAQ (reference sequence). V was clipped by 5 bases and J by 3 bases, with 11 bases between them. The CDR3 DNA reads TGTGCCAGCAGCCACCCAGGAGACTACGAGCAGTACTTC. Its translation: CASSHPGDYEQYF.

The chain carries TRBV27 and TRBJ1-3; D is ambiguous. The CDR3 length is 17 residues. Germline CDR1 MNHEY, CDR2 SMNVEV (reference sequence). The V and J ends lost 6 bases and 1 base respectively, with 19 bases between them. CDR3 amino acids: CASSPSIPRVSGNTIYF. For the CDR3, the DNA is TGTGCCAGCAGCCCCTCTATACCGAGAGTGTCTGGAAACACCATATATTTT.

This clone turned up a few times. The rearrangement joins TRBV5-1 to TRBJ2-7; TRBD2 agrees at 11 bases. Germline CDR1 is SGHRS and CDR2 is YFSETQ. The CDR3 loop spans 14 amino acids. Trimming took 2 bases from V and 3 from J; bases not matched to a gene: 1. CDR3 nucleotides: TGCGCCAGCAGCTTCCTAGCGGGAGGCTACGAGCAGTACTTC. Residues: CASSFLAGGYEQYF.

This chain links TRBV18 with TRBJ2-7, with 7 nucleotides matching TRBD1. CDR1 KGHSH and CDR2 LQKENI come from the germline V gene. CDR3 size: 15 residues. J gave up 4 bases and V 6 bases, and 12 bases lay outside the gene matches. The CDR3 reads CASSPVGTDFYEQYF. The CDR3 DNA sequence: TGTGCCAGCTCTCCTGTGGGGACAGACTTTTACGAGCAGTACTTC. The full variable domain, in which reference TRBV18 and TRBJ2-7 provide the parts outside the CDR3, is NAGVMQNPRHLVRRRGQEARLRCSPMKGHSHVYWYRQLPEEGLKFMVYLQKENIIDESGMPKERFSAEFPKEGPSILRIQQVVRGDSAAYFCASSPVGTDFYEQYFGPGTRLTVT.

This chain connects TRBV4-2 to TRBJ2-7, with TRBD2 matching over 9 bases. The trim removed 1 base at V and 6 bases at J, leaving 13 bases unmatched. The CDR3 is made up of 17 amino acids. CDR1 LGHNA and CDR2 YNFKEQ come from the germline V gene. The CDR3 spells CASSQASIGREGPEQYF. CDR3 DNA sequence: TGTGCCAGCAGCCAAGCCTCGATTGGGCGGGAGGGTCCCGAGCAGTACTTC.

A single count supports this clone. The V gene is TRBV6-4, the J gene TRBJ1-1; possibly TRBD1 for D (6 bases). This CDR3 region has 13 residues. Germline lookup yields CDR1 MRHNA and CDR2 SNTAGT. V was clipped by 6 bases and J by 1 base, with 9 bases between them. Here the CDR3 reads CASRPDRNTEAFF. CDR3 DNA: TGTGCCAGCAGACCGGACAGGAACACTGAAGCTTTCTTT.

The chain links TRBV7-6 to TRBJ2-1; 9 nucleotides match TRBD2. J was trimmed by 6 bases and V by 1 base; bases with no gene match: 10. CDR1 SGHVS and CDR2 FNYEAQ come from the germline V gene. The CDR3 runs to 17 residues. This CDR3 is CASSLEFSSGNSNEQFF. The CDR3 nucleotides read TGTGCCAGCAGCTTAGAGTTTTCTAGCGGGAATTCCAATGAGCAGTTCTTC.

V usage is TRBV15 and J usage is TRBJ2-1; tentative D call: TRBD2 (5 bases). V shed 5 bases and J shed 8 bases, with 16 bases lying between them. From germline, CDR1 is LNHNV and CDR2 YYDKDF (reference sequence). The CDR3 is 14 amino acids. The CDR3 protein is CATSGGVLIDEQFF. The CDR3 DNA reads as TGTGCCACCAGCGGAGGAGTTCTGATTGATGAGCAGTTCTTC. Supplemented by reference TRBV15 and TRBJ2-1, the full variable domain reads DAMVIQNPRYQVTQFGKPVTLSCSQTLNHNVMYWYQQKSSQAPKLLFHYYDKDFNNEADTPDNFQSRRPNTSFCFLDIRSPGLGDTAMYLCATSGGVLIDEQFFGPGTRLTVL.